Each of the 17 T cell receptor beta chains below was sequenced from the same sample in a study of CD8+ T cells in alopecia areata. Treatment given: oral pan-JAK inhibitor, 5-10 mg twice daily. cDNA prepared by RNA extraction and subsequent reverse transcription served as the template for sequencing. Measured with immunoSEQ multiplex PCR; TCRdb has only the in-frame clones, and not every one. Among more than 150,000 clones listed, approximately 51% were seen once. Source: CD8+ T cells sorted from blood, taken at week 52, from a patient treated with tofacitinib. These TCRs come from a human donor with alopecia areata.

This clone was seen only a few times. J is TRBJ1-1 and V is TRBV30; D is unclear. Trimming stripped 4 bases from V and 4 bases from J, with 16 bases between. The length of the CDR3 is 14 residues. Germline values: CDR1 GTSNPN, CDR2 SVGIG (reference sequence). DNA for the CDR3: TGTGCCTGGACTTTAGGAGGCATGGGCACTGAAGCTTTCTTT. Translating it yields CAWTLGGMGTEAFF.

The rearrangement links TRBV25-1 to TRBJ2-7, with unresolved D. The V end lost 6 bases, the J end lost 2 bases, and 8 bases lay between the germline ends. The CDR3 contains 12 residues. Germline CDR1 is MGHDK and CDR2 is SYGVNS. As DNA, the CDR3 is TGTGCCAGCAGAGGGTGGGCCTACGAGCAGTACTTC. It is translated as CASRGWAYEQYF.

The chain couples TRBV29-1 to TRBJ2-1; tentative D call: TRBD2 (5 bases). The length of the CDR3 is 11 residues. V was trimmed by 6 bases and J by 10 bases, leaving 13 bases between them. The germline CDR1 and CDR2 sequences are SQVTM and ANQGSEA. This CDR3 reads CSVVRGLEQFF. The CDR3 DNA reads TGCAGCGTAGTCAGAGGGTTGGAGCAGTTCTTC.

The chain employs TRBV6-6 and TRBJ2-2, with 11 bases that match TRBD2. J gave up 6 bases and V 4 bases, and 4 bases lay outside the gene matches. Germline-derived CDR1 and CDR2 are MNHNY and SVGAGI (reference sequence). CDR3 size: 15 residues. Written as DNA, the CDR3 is TGTGCCAGCAGTTCACTAGCGGGGGAGGCCGGGGAGCTGTTTTTT. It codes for CASSSLAGEAGELFF.

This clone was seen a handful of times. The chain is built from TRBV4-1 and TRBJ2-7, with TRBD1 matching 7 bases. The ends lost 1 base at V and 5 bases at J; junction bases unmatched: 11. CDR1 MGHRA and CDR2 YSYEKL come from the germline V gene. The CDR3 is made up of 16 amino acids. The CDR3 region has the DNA TGCGCCAGCAGCCAAGCCTGGACAGGTGGATTCCACGAGCAGTACTTC. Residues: CASSQAWTGGFHEQYF.

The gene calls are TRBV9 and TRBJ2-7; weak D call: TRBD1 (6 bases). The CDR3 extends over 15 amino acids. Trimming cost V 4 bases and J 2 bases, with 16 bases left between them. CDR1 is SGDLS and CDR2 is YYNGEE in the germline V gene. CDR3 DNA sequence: TGTGCCAGCAGCTTAGGGACAACCGGCCCCTACGAGCAGTACTTC. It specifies CASSLGTTGPYEQYF. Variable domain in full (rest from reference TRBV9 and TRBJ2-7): DSGVTQTPKHLITATGQRVTLRCSPRSGDLSVYWYQQSLDQGLQFLIQYYNGEERAKGNILERFSAQQFPDLHSELNLSSLELGDSALYFCASSLGTTGPYEQYFGPGTRLTVT.

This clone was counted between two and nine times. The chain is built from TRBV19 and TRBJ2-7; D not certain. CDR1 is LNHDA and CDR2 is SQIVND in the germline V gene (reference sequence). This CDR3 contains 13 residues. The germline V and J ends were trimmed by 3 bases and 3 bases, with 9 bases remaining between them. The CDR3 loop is CASSIRLDYEQYF. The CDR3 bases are TGTGCCAGTAGTATTAGGCTGGACTACGAGCAGTACTTC.

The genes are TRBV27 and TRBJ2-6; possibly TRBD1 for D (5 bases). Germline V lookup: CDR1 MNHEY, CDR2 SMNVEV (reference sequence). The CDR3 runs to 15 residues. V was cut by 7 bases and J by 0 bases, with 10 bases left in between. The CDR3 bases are TGTGCCAGCACCCCGACAGTCTCTGGGGCCAACGTCCTGACTTTC. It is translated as CASTPTVSGANVLTF.

Here the CDR3 reads CSVVVTKNGHYEQYF. The CDR3 region has the DNA TGCAGCGTTGTGGTGACAAAGAATGGGCATTACGAGCAGTACTTC. The chain is built from TRBV29-1 and TRBJ2-7; D unresolved. Germline-derived CDR1 and CDR2 are SQVTM and ANQGSEA. Trimming cost V 4 bases and J 4 bases, with 20 bases left between them. This CDR3 has 15 residues.

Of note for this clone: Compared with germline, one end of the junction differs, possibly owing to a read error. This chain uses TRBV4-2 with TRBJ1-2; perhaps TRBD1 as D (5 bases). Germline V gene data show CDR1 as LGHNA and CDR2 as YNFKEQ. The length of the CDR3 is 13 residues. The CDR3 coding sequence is TGTGCCAGCAGCTTAGTGGGGACTTACCTTCTGGGTTTC. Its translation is CASSLVGTYLLGF.

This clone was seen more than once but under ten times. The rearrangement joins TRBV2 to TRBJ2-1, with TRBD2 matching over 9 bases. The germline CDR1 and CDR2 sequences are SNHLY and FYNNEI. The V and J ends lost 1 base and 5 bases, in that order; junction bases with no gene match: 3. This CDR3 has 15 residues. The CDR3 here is CASSEGSGGNNEQFF. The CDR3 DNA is TGTGCCAGCAGTGAAGGTAGCGGGGGCAACAATGAGCAGTTCTTC. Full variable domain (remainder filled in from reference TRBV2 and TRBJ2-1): EPEVTQTPSHQVTQMGQEVILRCVPISNHLYFYWYRQILGQKVEFLVSFYNNEISEKSEIFDDQFSVERPDGSNFTLKIRSTKLEDSAMYFCASSEGSGGNNEQFFGPGTRLTVL.

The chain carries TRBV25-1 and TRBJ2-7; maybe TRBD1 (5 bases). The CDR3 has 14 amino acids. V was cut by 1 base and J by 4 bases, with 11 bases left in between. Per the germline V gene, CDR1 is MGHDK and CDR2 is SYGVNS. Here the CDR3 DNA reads TGTGCCAGCAGTGAATCGGCAGGGTGGTACGAGCAGTACTTC. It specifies CASSESAGWYEQYF.

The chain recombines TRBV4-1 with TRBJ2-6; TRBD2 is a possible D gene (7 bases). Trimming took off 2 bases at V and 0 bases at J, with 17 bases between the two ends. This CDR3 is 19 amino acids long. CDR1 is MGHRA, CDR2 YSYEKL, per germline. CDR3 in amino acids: CASSQIRGAGASGANVLTF. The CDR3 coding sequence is TGCGCCAGCAGCCAAATTCGGGGGGCAGGGGCCTCTGGGGCCAACGTCCTGACTTTC.

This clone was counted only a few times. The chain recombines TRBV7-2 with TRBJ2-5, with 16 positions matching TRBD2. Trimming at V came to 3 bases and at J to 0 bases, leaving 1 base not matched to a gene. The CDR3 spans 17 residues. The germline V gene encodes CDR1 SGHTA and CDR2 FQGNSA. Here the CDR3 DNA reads TGTGCCAGCAGCTTGGGACTAGCGGGGGGGTACCAAGAGACCCAGTACTTC. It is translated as CASSLGLAGGYQETQYF.

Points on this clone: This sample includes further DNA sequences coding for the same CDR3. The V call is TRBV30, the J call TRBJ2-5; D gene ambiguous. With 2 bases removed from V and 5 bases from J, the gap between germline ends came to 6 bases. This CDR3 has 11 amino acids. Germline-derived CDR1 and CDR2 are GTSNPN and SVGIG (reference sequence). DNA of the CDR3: TGTGCCTGGAGTTTGGGGGAGACCCAGTACTTC. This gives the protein CAWSLGETQYF.

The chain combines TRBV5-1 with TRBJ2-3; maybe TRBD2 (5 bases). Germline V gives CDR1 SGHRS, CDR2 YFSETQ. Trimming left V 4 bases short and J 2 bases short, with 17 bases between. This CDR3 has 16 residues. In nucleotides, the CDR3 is TGCGCCAGCAGCCTGACTACACCCCGATTCACAGATACGCAGTATTTT. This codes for CASSLTTPRFTDTQYF.

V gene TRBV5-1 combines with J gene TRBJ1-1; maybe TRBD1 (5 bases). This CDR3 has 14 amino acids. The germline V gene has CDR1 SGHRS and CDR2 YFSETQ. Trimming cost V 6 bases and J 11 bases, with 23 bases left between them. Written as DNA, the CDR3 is TGCGCCAGCACCGTTTCGGAGGGACCGCCTGGGGCTTTCTTT. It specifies CASTVSEGPPGAFF.